The T cell receptor beta chain described here comes from a study of beta chain features in type 1 diabetes. About the study: All samples together contributed 100 million to 120 million sorted cells for examination.

Per the germline V gene, CDR1 is SGHRS and CDR2 is YFSETQ. CDR3 length equals 14 residues. Deletions cut 1 base from V and 2 bases from J, with 8 bases between. Whole-study results and caveats: The study found moderately but significantly shorter TCRB CDR3s in all four CD4+ subsets of Type 1 diabetes patients.

There are a few counts of this clone. Its matching antigen is unknown. The entirety of the isolated RNA underwent reverse transcription, so expressed TCRB transcripts were sequenced. Libraries were prepared by immunoSEQ multiplex PCR; TCRdb keeps only in-frame clonotypes and omits some of them. The sample lists about 650,000 clones, around 11% occurring once. The rearrangement uses TRBV5-1 and TRBJ2-3; perhaps TRBD1 as D (5 bases). The sequenced sample was naive CD4+ T cells from blood. The receptor was derived from a man younger than 40 with type 1 diabetes. CDR3 in amino acids: CASSLTGFTDTQYF. The CDR3 nucleotides are TGCGCCAGCAGCTTGACAGGTTTCACAGATACGCAGTATTTT.